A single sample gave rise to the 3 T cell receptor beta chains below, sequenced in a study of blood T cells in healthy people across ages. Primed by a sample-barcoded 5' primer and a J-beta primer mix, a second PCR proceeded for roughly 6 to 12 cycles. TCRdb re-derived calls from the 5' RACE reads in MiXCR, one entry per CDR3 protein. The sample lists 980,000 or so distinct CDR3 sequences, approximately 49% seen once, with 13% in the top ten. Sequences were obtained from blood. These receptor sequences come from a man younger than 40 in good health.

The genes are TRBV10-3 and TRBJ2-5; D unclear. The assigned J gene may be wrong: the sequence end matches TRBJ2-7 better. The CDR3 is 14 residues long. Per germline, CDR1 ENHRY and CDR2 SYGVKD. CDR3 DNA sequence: TGTGCCATCAGTGACGAAAAAACTTCCTACGAGCAGTACTTC. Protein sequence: CAISDEKTSYEQYF.

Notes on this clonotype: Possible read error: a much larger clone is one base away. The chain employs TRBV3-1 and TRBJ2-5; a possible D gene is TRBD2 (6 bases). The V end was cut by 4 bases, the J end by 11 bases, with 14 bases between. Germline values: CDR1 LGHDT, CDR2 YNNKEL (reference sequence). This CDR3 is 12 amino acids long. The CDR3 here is CASSPSGGRQYF. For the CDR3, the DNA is TGTGCCAGCAGCCCTAGTGGGGGGAGACAGTACTTC.

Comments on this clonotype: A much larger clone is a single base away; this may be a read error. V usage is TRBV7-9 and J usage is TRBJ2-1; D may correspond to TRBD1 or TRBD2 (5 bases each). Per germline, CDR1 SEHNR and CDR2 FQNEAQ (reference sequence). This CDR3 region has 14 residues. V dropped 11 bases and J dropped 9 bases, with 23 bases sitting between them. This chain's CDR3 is CACGVEGMVGEQFF. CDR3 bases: TGTGCCTGCGGAGTAGAGGGGATGGTAGGTGAGCAGTTCTTC.